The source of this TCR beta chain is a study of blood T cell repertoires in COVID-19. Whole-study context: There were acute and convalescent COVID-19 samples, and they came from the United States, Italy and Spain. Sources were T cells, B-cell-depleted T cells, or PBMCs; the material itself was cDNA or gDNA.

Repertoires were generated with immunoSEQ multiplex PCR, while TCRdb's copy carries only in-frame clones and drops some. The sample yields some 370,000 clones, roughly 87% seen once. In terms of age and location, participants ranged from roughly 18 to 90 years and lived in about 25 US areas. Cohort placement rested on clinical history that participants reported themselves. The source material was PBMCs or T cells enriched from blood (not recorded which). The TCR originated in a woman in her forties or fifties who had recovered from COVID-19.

CDR3 in amino acids: CASQDRSTYNEQFF. The CDR3 DNA is TGTGCCAGCCAAGACAGGTCTACCTACAATGAGCAGTTCTTC. The rearrangement uses TRBV19 and TRBJ2-1, with D perhaps TRBD1 (6 bases). In germline, CDR1 is LNHDA, CDR2 SQIVND (reference sequence). This CDR3 is 14 amino acids long. V was trimmed by 9 bases and J by 2 bases, leaving 14 bases between them. The full variable domain, completed using reference TRBV19 and TRBJ2-1, is DGGITQSPKYLFRKEGQNVTLSCEQNLNHDAMYWYRQDPGQGLRLIYYSQIVNDFQKGDIAEGYSVSREKKESFPLTVTSAQKNPTAFYLCASQDRSTYNEQFFGPGTRLTVL.